The next 15 T cell receptor beta chains were all read from a single sample in a study of blood T cell repertoires in COVID-19. Clones were sequenced by immunoSEQ multiplex PCR, and TCRdb holds only the in-frame ones, with some missing. The sample contains fewer than 300,000 clones, roughly 86% of which appear only once. What was sequenced was peripheral blood. All receptors derive from a man aged 35 to 55 who had recovered from COVID-19.

The chain joins TRBV5-1 to TRBJ2-7, with TRBD1 matching over 11 bases. Germline CDR1 SGHRS, CDR2 YFSETQ. The ends lost 7 bases at V and 3 bases at J; junction bases unmatched: 6. This CDR3 region has 14 residues. The CDR3 is CASQEGTGGYEQYF. CDR3 sequence (DNA): TGCGCCAGCCAAGAGGGGACAGGGGGCTACGAGCAGTACTTC.

V usage is TRBV5-4 and J usage is TRBJ2-2; possible D gene TRBD2, 6 bases. Germline lookup yields CDR1 SGHNT and CDR2 YYREEE (reference sequence). V shed 0 bases and J shed 3 bases, with 9 bases lying between them. This CDR3 is built from 15 residues. The CDR3 coding sequence is TGTGCCAGCAGCTTGGGACCGGGGGACACCGGGGAGCTGTTTTTT. It yields the protein CASSLGPGDTGELFF. Full variable domain (outside the CDR3, taken from reference TRBV5-4 and TRBJ2-2): ETGVTQSPTHLIKTRGQQVTLRCSSQSGHNTVSWYQQALGQGPQFIFQYYREEENGRGNFPPRFSGLQFPNYSSELNVNALELDDSALYLCASSLGPGDTGELFFGEGSRLTVL.

The gene calls are TRBV2 and TRBJ2-3; D remains unclear. The CDR3 covers 14 residues. V gave up 1 base and J gave up 3 bases, with 8 bases separating them. Germline V lookup: CDR1 SNHLY, CDR2 FYNNEI. The DNA for the CDR3 is TGTGCCAGCAGTGAAGTACGAGGAACAGATACGCAGTATTTT. The encoded protein is CASSEVRGTDTQYF.

This clone is a singleton in its sample. This rearrangement joins TRBV11-3 to TRBJ2-7; TRBD1 agrees at 9 bases. The CDR3 has 17 residues. V was pared by 1 base and J by 2 bases, with 9 bases of the junction left unmatched. Germline V lookup: CDR1 SGHNT, CDR2 YENEEA. CDR3 nucleotides: TGTGCCAGCAGCTTAGGGATCCCGGGACAGGGAACCTACGAGCAGTACTTC. Translation: CASSLGIPGQGTYEQYF.

The chain combines TRBV2 with TRBJ2-5; 10 nucleotides line up with TRBD2. The CDR3 contains 14 residues. Germline V lookup: CDR1 SNHLY, CDR2 FYNNEI. V trimming: 10 bases; J trimming: 5 bases; junction bases outside the gene matches: 10. Here the CDR3 reads CAIGGLAGAETQYF. Written as DNA, the CDR3 is TGTGCCATTGGTGGGCTAGCGGGGGCCGAGACCCAGTACTTC.

This chain joins TRBV4-1 and TRBJ2-3; 7 bases are shared with TRBD2. The junction had 13 bases not matched to a gene; V was cut back by 0 bases and J by 4 bases. Germline V gives CDR1 MGHRA, CDR2 YSYEKL. This CDR3 has 18 residues. The DNA for the CDR3 is TGCGCCAGCAGCCAAGATTTCAACCCAGCGGGGATGCCAGATACGCAGTATTTT. Translating gives CASSQDFNPAGMPDTQYF.

This clone occurred once. V is TRBV7-9 and J is TRBJ1-2; D call uncertain. The CDR3 length is 14 residues. Germline assignment: CDR1 SEHNR and CDR2 FQNEAQ (reference sequence). Between the trimmed V and J ends, which lost 1 base and 8 bases, there was a span of 14 bases. Here the CDR3 DNA reads TGTGCCAGCAGCTTAGAAGTCCGGTGGCGGGGCTACACCTTC. Protein product: CASSLEVRWRGYTF.

The chain combines TRBV6-6 with TRBJ2-7; 12 bases match TRBD2. V lost 8 bases, J lost 2 bases, and 4 bases stayed unmatched. The germline gives CDR1 MNHNY, CDR2 SVGAGI (reference sequence). The CDR3 spans 14 residues. CDR3 coding DNA: TGTGCCAGCGGCGGACTAGCGGGAACCTACGAGCAGTACTTC. This gives the protein CASGGLAGTYEQYF.

The V and J genes are TRBV6-5 and TRBJ2-3, with D perhaps matching TRBD2 (5 bases). In germline, CDR1 is MNHEY, CDR2 SVGAGI. This CDR3 comprises 14 residues. Trimming took off 5 bases at V and 6 bases at J, with 15 bases between the two ends. The CDR3 nucleotides read TGTGCCAGCAGTAGAGTGTCGTCGGGGGATACGCAGTATTTT. The encoded protein is CASSRVSSGDTQYF.

This clone was seen a single time. The chain joins TRBV2 to TRBJ2-6; 9 bases fit TRBD1. The length of the CDR3 is 18 residues. The germline V gene encodes CDR1 SNHLY and CDR2 FYNNEI. V gave up 8 bases and J gave up 1 base; unmatched junction bases: 12. The CDR3 DNA is TGTGCCAGCCATACCAGGGACAGGGAAAGTTCTGGGGCCAACGTCCTGACTTTC. This sequence encodes CASHTRDRESSGANVLTF.

The rearrangement links TRBV11-2 to TRBJ2-7, with no clear D. Germline lookup yields CDR1 SGHAT and CDR2 FQNNGV. Trimming left V 3 bases short and J 3 bases short, with 15 bases between. The CDR3 length is 15 residues. The CDR3 DNA reads TGTGCCAGCAGCTTTTCCCCGACACCCGGCTACGAGCAGTACTTC. Translation gives CASSFSPTPGYEQYF.

The genes are TRBV7-6 and TRBJ2-3; TRBD1 aligns across 10 bases. The J segment lost 4 bases and the V segment lost 0 bases, leaving 1 base of the junction unmatched. Germline loops: CDR1 SGHVS, CDR2 FNYEAQ. This CDR3 is 15 amino acids long. The DNA for the CDR3 is TGTGCCAGCAGCTTAGCGACAGGGGGCGCAGATACGCAGTATTTT. It codes for CASSLATGGADTQYF.

The chain links TRBV25-1 to TRBJ2-5; 10 nucleotides match TRBD2. Per germline, CDR1 MGHDK and CDR2 SYGVNS. Losses at the gene ends were 3 bases for V and 5 bases for J; bases not matched to a gene: 15. The CDR3 length is 18 residues. Written as DNA, the CDR3 is TGTGCCAGCAGTGATACGTCTAGCGGGGGCGCCCCGAGGGAGACCCAGTACTTC. Its translation is CASSDTSSGGAPRETQYF.

This clone was observed once. This chain joins TRBV9 and TRBJ1-5; no clear D gene. CDR1 SGDLS and CDR2 YYNGEE come from the germline V gene. The V end was cut by 0 bases, the J end by 4 bases, with 11 bases between. This CDR3 comprises 15 residues. The CDR3 DNA sequence: TGTGCCAGCAGCGTAGAGCCGGGAGCGAATCAGCCCCAGCATTTT. Amino acid sequence: CASSVEPGANQPQHF.

This chain joins TRBV9 and TRBJ2-7, with 10 bases fitting TRBD1. CDR1 and CDR2 from the germline V gene are SGDLS and YYNGEE. The CDR3 has 16 residues. The J segment lost 0 bases and the V segment lost 0 bases, leaving 3 bases of the junction unmatched. The CDR3 DNA follows: TGTGCCAGCAGCGTAGCGGGACAGGGGAGCTCCTACGAGCAGTACTTC. It yields the protein CASSVAGQGSSYEQYF. Full variable domain (missing parts from reference TRBV9 and TRBJ2-7): DSGVTQTPKHLITATGQRVTLRCSPRSGDLSVYWYQQSLDQGLQFLIQYYNGEERAKGNILERFSAQQFPDLHSELNLSSLELGDSALYFCASSVAGQGSSYEQYFGPGTRLTVT.